Listed here are 9 T cell receptor beta chains from one sample, sequenced in a study of memory CD8 T cells in hepatitis C reinfection. TCRdb's copy holds only in-frame clones and misses some; the assay was immunoSEQ multiplex PCR. In all, the sample yields about 80 clones. Time point defined: week 3 of acute primary HCV infection. The sorted cells went straight to TCR sequencing with no prior in vitro expansion. This sample comprised HCV tetramer-positive CD8+ T cells sorted from blood, obtained during primary HCV infection. All receptors derive from a man between 40 and 49 years old with hepatitis C virus infection.

On this clone: One base away lies a much larger clone, so this may be a sequencing read error. V gene TRBV5-6 combines with J gene TRBJ2-1, with D maybe TRBD2 (5 bases). Looked up from germline, CDR1 is SGHDT and CDR2 is YYEEEE. The CDR3 contains 16 residues. The V end was cut by 1 base, the J end by 5 bases, with 16 bases between. The CDR3 coding sequence is TGTGCCAGCAGCTTGAATCTGGGAGCGTGTAACAATGAGCAGTTCTTC. Its translation: CASSLNLGACNNEQFF. The entire variable domain, with the rest obtained from reference TRBV5-6 and TRBJ2-1, is as follows: DAGVTQSPTHLIKTRGQQVTLRCSPKSGHDTVSWYQQALGQGPQFIFQYYEEEERQRGNFPDRFSGHQFPNYSSELNVNALLLGDSALYLCASSLNLGACNNEQFFGPGTRLTVL.

This clone ranks as hyperexpanded. The chain is built from TRBV29-1 and TRBJ1-2, with a tentative D call TRBD1 (5 bases). This CDR3 contains 13 residues. CDR1 and CDR2 from the germline V gene are SQVTM and ANQGSEA. Trimming stripped 6 bases from V and 4 bases from J, with 15 bases between. The CDR3 nucleotides are TGCAGCGTCGGGGGGACGGGGACCTATGGCTACACCTTC. Its protein product is CSVGGTGTYGYTF.

The chain joins TRBV11-2 to TRBJ2-1; tentatively, D is TRBD2 (6 bases). The V end lost 6 bases, the J end lost 10 bases, and 19 bases lay between the germline ends. The CDR3 runs to 14 residues. Germline CDR1 SGHAT, CDR2 FQNNGV. The CDR3 DNA is TGTGCCAGCAGTCTAGAGGGACTTGCCGGGGAGCAGTTCTTC. It codes for CASSLEGLAGEQFF.

This clone was counted a few times. The chain recombines TRBV29-1 with TRBJ2-1, with 11 positions matching TRBD2. From germline, CDR1 is SQVTM and CDR2 ANQGSEA. The CDR3 contains 19 residues. V was pared by 3 bases and J by 1 base, with 14 bases of the junction left unmatched. The CDR3 sequence is CSVESWGLADPSSYNEQFF. The CDR3 nucleotides read TGCAGCGTTGAGAGTTGGGGACTAGCGGATCCTTCGTCCTACAATGAGCAGTTCTTC.

This sequence joins TRBV7-3 and TRBJ2-7; the match to TRBD2 covers 10 bases. The CDR3 runs to 20 residues. Germline V gene sequence: CDR1 SGHTA, CDR2 FQGTGA. Trimming cost V 4 bases and J 2 bases; bases outside gene matches: 20. Here the CDR3 reads CASSSSKHSVLAGRTYEQYF. The CDR3 nucleotides are TGTGCCAGCAGCTCATCCAAGCACTCAGTACTAGCGGGACGGACCTACGAGCAGTACTTC.

The genes are TRBV6-1 and TRBJ2-1; TRBD2 matches at 8 bases. CDR3 size: 15 residues. The trim removed 5 bases at V and 9 bases at J, leaving 12 bases unmatched. Germline-derived CDR1 and CDR2 are MNHNS and SASEGT. The CDR3 nucleotides are TGTGCCAGCAGTTCCGGACTAGCCTTGGTTTTTGAGCAGTTCTTC. Protein: CASSSGLALVFEQFF.

The chain combines TRBV13 with TRBJ2-2; 7 bases match TRBD1. V shed 4 bases, J shed 1 base, and the junction held 3 bases outside the gene matches. This CDR3 is built from 15 residues. Germline values: CDR1 PRHDT, CDR2 FYEKMQ (reference sequence). DNA for the CDR3: TGTGCCAGCAGCTCCGGGACAGTGAACACCGGGGAGCTGTTTTTT. It encodes CASSSGTVNTGELFF. Variable domain in full (rest from reference TRBV13 and TRBJ2-2): AAGVIQSPRHLIKEKRETATLKCYPIPRHDTVYWYQQGPGQDPQFLISFYEKMQSDKGSIPDRFSAQQFSDYHSELNMSSLELGDSALYFCASSSGTVNTGELFFGEGSRLTVL.

J is TRBJ2-7 and V is TRBV4-1, with 8 bases aligning to TRBD1. V shed 3 bases and J 4 bases; nucleotides not matched to a gene: 5. This CDR3 region has 14 residues. The germline gives CDR1 MGHRA, CDR2 YSYEKL. The CDR3 nucleotides read TGCGCCAGCAGCCACGATACAGGGGGGTACGAGCAGTACTTC. It specifies CASSHDTGGYEQYF.

The rearrangement links TRBV7-2 to TRBJ2-7, with TRBD2 matching 9 bases. CDR3 length: 14 amino acids. Trimming at V came to 3 bases and at J to 3 bases, leaving 3 bases not matched to a gene. Germline V gene data show CDR1 as SGHTA and CDR2 as FQGNSA. CDR3 bases: TGTGCCAGCAGCTTCGATAGCGGGGGCTACGAGCAGTACTTC. Amino acids: CASSFDSGGYEQYF.